The 9 T cell receptor beta chains given below trace back to one sample, sequenced in a study of T cell repertoires in cytomegalovirus infection. TCRdb analysed the reads with MiXCR anew, one entry per CDR3 protein. The sample lists around 770,000 distinct CDR3 sequences, 25% to 30% occurring once. These receptors have no identified antigens. The sample consisted of cultured CD8+ T cells from PBMCs, taken from culture after CMV antigen stimulation. The receptors shown here come from a human donor in good health (CMV status not recorded). Some clones in this sample may be carry-over from other donors' samples.

This clonotype was detected ten times or more. The rearrangement uses TRBV5-6 and TRBJ2-7; 7 nucleotides agree with TRBD1. Germline values: CDR1 SGHDT, CDR2 YYEEEE. The CDR3 is 14 residues long. V gave up 5 bases and J gave up 0 bases; unmatched junction bases: 5. CDR3 bases: TGTGCCAGCAGTTACACAGGGGACTCCTACGAGCAGTACGTC. It translates to CASSYTGDSYEQYV.

The sample holds a few counts of this clonotype. This chain links TRBV7-3 with TRBJ2-7; 10 nucleotides line up with TRBD2. This CDR3 contains 16 residues. CDR1 SGHTA and CDR2 FQGTGA come from the germline V gene. Trimming took 5 bases from V and 10 from J; bases not matched to a gene: 17. DNA for the CDR3: TGTGCCAGCAGCCCCGAGAAGCGGGGGGGCCTAGAGGGCCAGTACGTC. Encoded protein: CASSPEKRGGLEGQYV.

This clonotype was counted a few times. The chain is built from TRBV7-9 and TRBJ2-7; D might be TRBD1 or TRBD2, each matching 6 bases. The V and J ends lost 5 bases and 0 bases respectively, with 20 bases between them. Per germline, CDR1 SEHNR and CDR2 FQNEAQ (reference sequence). This CDR3 has 17 amino acids. The CDR3: CASSVLPGASTSYEQYF. The CDR3 bases are TGTGCCAGCAGCGTACTACCGGGGGCTTCCACCTCCTACGAGCAGTACTTC.

V usage is TRBV2 and J usage is TRBJ2-1; D gene uncertain. Looked up from germline, CDR1 is SNHLY and CDR2 is FYNNEI. The V gene lost 5 bases and the J gene lost 3 bases, with 11 bases spanning the gap. This CDR3 has 14 amino acids. CDR3: CASSPMSFYNEQFF. The CDR3 coding sequence is TGTGCCAGCAGTCCCATGAGCTTCTACAATGAGCAGTTCTTC.

The chain recombines TRBV5-6 with TRBJ2-7; D is tentatively TRBD1 or TRBD2 (5 bases each). V lost 2 bases and J lost 4, with 13 bases in between. Germline loops: CDR1 SGHDT, CDR2 YYEEEE. This CDR3 region has 14 residues. CDR3 DNA sequence: TGTGCCAGCAGCTTTCCGGGACGTGTTTACGAGCAGTACGTC. Its translation is CASSFPGRVYEQYV.

CDR3 protein: CASSYMADHQETQYF. CDR3 in DNA: TGTGCCAGCAGTTACATGGCAGATCACCAAGAGACCCAGTACTTC. The V gene is TRBV6-2 or TRBV6-3, the J gene TRBJ2-5; no clear D gene. The V end lost 2 bases, the J end lost 0 bases, and 10 bases lay between the germline ends. Germline V gives CDR1 MNHEY, CDR2 SVGEGT. The CDR3 sequence is 15 residues long.

The chain combines TRBV20-1 with TRBJ2-5; 8 nucleotides align to TRBD2. Germline V CDR1 and CDR2: DFQATT, SNEGSKA (reference sequence). The CDR3 sequence is 16 residues long. V was pared by 2 bases and J by 5 bases, with 13 bases of the junction left unmatched. Here the CDR3 DNA reads TGCAGTGCTAGATTGCCCCTCCGGGGGGGGGGGGAGACCCAGTACTTC. Translating gives CSARLPLRGGGETQYF.

The chain is built from TRBV25-1 and TRBJ2-7; no clear D gene. This CDR3 is 13 amino acids long. Germline V gives CDR1 MGHDK, CDR2 SYGVNS. V lost 8 bases to trimming and J lost 6 bases, with 17 bases between them. The CDR3 bases are TGTGCCAGCGGATCCCAGGCCGGTGGCGAGCAGTACGTC. Protein product: CASGSQAGGEQYV.

The J gene is TRBJ2-2, the V gene TRBV7-9; 8 nucleotides match TRBD1. V shed 8 bases, J shed 5 bases, and the junction held 7 bases outside the gene matches. The CDR3 is made up of 14 amino acids. CDR1 and CDR2 (germline): SEHNR, FQNEAQ (reference sequence). The CDR3 coding sequence is TGTGCCAGCGCGAAGACAGGGGAAACCGGGGAGCTGTTTTTT. The encoded protein is CASAKTGETGELFF.